This T cell receptor (beta chain) was sequenced for a study of blood T cell repertoires in COVID-19 (TCRdb year 2020). At the level of the whole study: Collaborator samples came from the United States, Italy and Spain and covered acute and convalescent phases of COVID-19. Where available, HLA class I and class II types were obtained from metadata supplied by the sample provider rather than from assay-based typing. The material from the prospective study consisted of cDNA or gDNA derived from T cells, B-cell-depleted T cells, or PBMCs. Samples were obtained from the ongoing ImmuneRACE study (first 160 participants) and from some 1,200 subjects provided by 6 global collaborators. Deeply sampled blood TCRbeta repertoires from subjects exposed to, actively infected with, or recovered from COVID-19 were included in the dataset. A freely available public database, intended as a resource for researchers studying the immune response to SARS-CoV-2, is where the repertoires were released. A de-identified subject ID, COVID-19 status, age in years and sex were almost always included in the sample metadata.

TCRbeta CDR3 regions were amplified from genomic DNA by means of the immunoSEQ Assay, a bias-controlled multiplex PCR. Per the source publication's procedure: The number of nucleated cells in each sample was estimated from the amplification of reference gene primers within the assay. To quantify the absolute abundance of each unique TCRbeta CDR3 rearrangement, sequence reads were collapsed and filtered. For each sample, productive Simpson clonality was calculated as the square root of Simpson's diversity index over productive rearrangements. Entries here come from immuneACCESS through TCRdb and include only in-frame sequences with V and J called. Some clones fail to appear in such tables; in the studies checked, an unresolved V gene covers under half of the shortfall, and the cause of the remainder is unknown. Clone size and V and J calls were adopted from that table, with D and trimming inferred from the DNA. This sample lists roughly 250,000 clones; 87% were detected once. The top ten clones comprise nearly 6.5% of the sample.

Participants in the prospective study were enrolled through a virtual design, were aged about 18 to 100 years, and lived in 24 United States geographic areas. In the prospective study, cohorts were assigned on the basis of participant-reported clinical history obtained from a screening survey and a study questionnaire. In the prospective study, mobile phlebotomists collected whole blood, serum and a nasopharyngeal or oropharyngeal swab from each participant. Prospective study participants could optionally give additional blood draws and questionnaires over an approximately two-month period. Before DNA extraction, blood samples from the prospective study were shipped at room temperature or frozen. Broader findings and caveats from the paper: The quantity of clinical and demographic metadata differed by source and by participant and was supplied without curation.

CDR3 length: 14 amino acids, cysteine to phenylalanine. Solely the CDR3 DNA is kept, with 42 bases framed from the first base. Deletion took 5 bases off V and 4 bases off J, with a span of 9 bases between the germline ends. For CDR1 and CDR2, the germline V gene lists MDHEN and SYDVKM. As concerns this clone: Its cognate antigen has yet to be identified. Base qualities were left out, and no much larger clone turns up one base away.

Input material: PBMCs or T cells enriched from blood (not recorded which). This sequence uses TRBV28 and TRBJ1-6; D gene: possibly TRBD1, on 6 matching bases. The receptor was derived from a woman aged 25 to 39 with acute COVID-19. The DNA sequence is TGTGCCAGCAGTGCAACAGGGTATAATTCACCCCTCCACTTT. The translation is CASSATGYNSPLHF. Where the CDR3 stops, the reference TRBV28 and TRBJ1-6 genes take over; the full variable domain is DVKVTQSSRYLVKRTGEKVFLECVQDMDHENMFWYRQDPGLGLRLIYFSYDVKMKEKGDIPEGYSVSREKKERFSLILESASTNQTSMYLCASSATGYNSPLHFGNGTRLTVT.